This TCR beta chain is drawn from a study of T cells in Graves' hyperthyroidism and ophthalmopathy. As concerns this clonotype: Antigen unknown.

Study findings and constraints: Most thyroid clonotypes with frequency above 0.001 were detected in blood. Prediction of ophthalmopathy progression came a median roughly 6.6 months pre-onset.

The CDR3 is 13 amino acids. The germline V gene has CDR1 SEHNR and CDR2 FQNEAQ (reference sequence). The V gene end was trimmed by 5 bases and the J gene end by 11 bases; junction bases not matched to a gene: 11. Uncontrolled infections, other autoimmune diseases, pregnancy or lactation led to exclusion of patients. Every diagnosis used clinical symptoms, serum thyroxine and TRAb, thyroid ultrasound and orbital computed tomography. Template material for amplifying TCR beta CDR3 regions consisted of RNA transcripts. When the TCR CDR3 underwent first-round RT-PCR, the HTBI primer set was used. One entry per CDR3 protein, called by TCRdb with MiXCR from the multiplex PCR reads. The sample lists around 660,000 distinct CDR3 sequences; just under 45% were seen once.

The genes are TRBV7-9 and TRBJ1-1; TRBD1 matches 7 bases. Sequencing used peripheral blood or thyroid tissue (not recorded which). The TCR originated in an adult man with Graves' disease, either hyperthyroidism or ophthalmopathy (not recorded which). The CDR3 DNA sequence: TGTGCCAGCAGCCTACAGGGGCCCAGCGAGGCTTTCTTT. It codes for CASSLQGPSEAFF. Supplemented by reference TRBV7-9 and TRBJ1-1, the full variable domain reads DTGVSQNPRHKITKRGQNVTFRCDPISEHNRLYWYRQTLGQGPEFLTYFQNEAQLEKSRLLSDRFSAERPKGSFSTLEIQRTEQGDSAMYLCASSLQGPSEAFFGQGTRLTVV.